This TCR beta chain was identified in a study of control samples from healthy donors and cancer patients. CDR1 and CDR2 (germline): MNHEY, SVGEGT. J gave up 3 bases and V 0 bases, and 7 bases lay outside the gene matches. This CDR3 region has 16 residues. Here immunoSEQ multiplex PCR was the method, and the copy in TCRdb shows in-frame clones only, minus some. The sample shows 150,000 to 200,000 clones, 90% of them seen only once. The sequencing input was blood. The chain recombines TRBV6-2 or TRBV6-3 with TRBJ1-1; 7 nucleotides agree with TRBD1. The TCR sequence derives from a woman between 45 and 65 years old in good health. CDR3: CASSYSPPGGDTEAFF. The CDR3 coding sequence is TGTGCCAGCAGTTACTCCCCCCCAGGGGGGGACACTGAAGCTTTCTTT.